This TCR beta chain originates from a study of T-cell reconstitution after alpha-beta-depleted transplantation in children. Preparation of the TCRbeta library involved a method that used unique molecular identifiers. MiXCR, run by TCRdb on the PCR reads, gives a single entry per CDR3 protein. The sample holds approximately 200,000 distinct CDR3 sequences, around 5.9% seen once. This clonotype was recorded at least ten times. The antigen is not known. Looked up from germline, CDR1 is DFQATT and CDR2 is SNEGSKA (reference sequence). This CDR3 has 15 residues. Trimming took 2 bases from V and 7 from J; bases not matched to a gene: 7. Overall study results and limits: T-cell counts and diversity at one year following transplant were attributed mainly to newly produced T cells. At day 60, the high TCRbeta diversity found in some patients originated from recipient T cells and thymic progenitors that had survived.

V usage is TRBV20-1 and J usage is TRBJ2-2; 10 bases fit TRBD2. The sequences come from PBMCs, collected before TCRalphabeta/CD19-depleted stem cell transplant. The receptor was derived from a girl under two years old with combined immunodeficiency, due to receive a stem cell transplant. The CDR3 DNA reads TGCAGTGCTAGAACTAGCGGGAAGTATATCGGGGAGCTGTTTTTT. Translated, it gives CSARTSGKYIGELFF.